This T cell receptor (beta chain) is drawn from a study of vaccination effects on CD4 cells after COVID-19. Study observations and caveats: In the study, convalescent patients were few, and early post-infection timepoints were absent.

The CDR3 length is 13 residues. With 8 bases removed from V and 11 bases from J, the gap between germline ends came to 16 bases. Per the germline V gene, CDR1 is WNHNN and CDR2 is SYGVQD (reference sequence). Clones were sequenced by immunoSEQ multiplex PCR, and TCRdb holds only the in-frame ones, with some missing. The table includes roughly 40,000 clones, 55% to 80% detected once. This clone has more than one count but fewer than ten. What it recognizes is unknown. Culture lasted around eleven days before CD4+ T cell isolation. The cohort was immunized with two doses of either the BNT162b2 or mRNA-1273 vaccine.

Sequenced here: CD4+ T cells from PBMCs cultured without peptide, sampled after COVID-19 vaccination. The sequence derives from a human donor who received a COVID-19 vaccine. The chain employs TRBV10-1 and TRBJ1-6; no definite D call. CDR3 sequence reads: CASGDTYGAPLHF. The CDR3 DNA reads as TGCGCCAGCGGAGACACCTACGGAGCACCCCTCCACTTT.